Presented here are 18 T cell receptor beta chains from one specimen sequenced in a study of T cells expressing NK-cell markers. Using the 5' RACE reads, TCRdb records one entry per CDR3 protein without DNA. Recorded for this sample: about 370,000 distinct CDR3 sequences. The sequencing sample was made of blood T cells: a sorted CD56 or NKG2C T cell subset, CD4+ or CD8+ T cells, or bulk PBMC T cells (not recorded which). Receptor source: a woman aged 45 to 65 in good health.

The chain is built from TRBV12-3 or TRBV12-4 and TRBJ2-1; TCRdb's assignment of TRBD1 cannot be checked, as there is no DNA. The CDR3 loop spans 16 amino acids. CDR3 amino acids: CASRMSQRGSRNEQFF.

The chain has TRBV3-1 and TRBJ2-1; TCRdb reports TRBD2, a call that lacks DNA to check it against. This CDR3 is built from 15 residues. CDR1 LGHDT and CDR2 YNNKEL come from the germline V gene (reference sequence). The CDR3 region is CASTPWAGGSSEQFF.

The V and J genes are TRBV9 and TRBJ1-1; checking the TCRdb D call of TRBD1 is not possible without DNA. CDR1 is SGDLS, CDR2 YYNGEE, per germline. The CDR3 length is 15 residues. The CDR3 sequence is CASSAGDRLNTEAFF.

The rearrangement uses TRBV12-3 or TRBV12-4 and TRBJ2-1; TCRdb indicates TRBD2, and absent DNA this call remains unverified. This CDR3 has 16 amino acids. The CDR3 loop is CASSFLTSGLGDEQFF.

The chain couples TRBV4-1 to TRBJ1-2; TCRdb names TRBD1, which stays unverified in the absence of DNA. This CDR3 is 16 amino acids long. Germline loops: CDR1 MGHRA, CDR2 YSYEKL. The CDR3 protein is CASSQDWTGGEDGYTF.

The rearrangement uses TRBV29-1 and TRBJ2-7. The CDR3 contains 11 residues. Per germline, CDR1 SQVTM and CDR2 ANQGSEA. Here the CDR3 reads CSVVADYEQYF.

The chain combines TRBV10-3 with TRBJ1-5; TCRdb outputs TRBD1, but without DNA this stays unchecked. The CDR3 has 16 residues. The V gene's germline CDR1 is ENHRY and CDR2 SYGVKD. The CDR3 here is CAISEAPGQGDQPQHF.

The chain couples TRBV7-9 to TRBJ1-2. Looked up from germline, CDR1 is SEHNR and CDR2 is FQNEAQ (reference sequence). The CDR3 contains 13 residues. CDR3: CASSPNSYDGYTF.

This rearrangement joins TRBV29-1 to TRBJ2-1; TCRdb picks TRBD1, but there is no DNA to check that call. The CDR3 is 13 amino acids. Germline assignment: CDR1 SQVTM and CDR2 ANQGSEA. This chain's CDR3 is CSVTGGLYNEQFF.

The J gene is TRBJ2-5, the V gene TRBV4-2; the TRBD1 assignment by TCRdb is unverifiable without DNA. CDR3 length: 15 residues. Germline V gene lookup returns CDR1 LGHNA and CDR2 YNFKEQ. The CDR3 protein is CASSPNVGAGETQYF.

The chain is built from TRBV6-6 and TRBJ2-3; TCRdb indicates TRBD1, and absent DNA this call remains unverified. Germline V gene sequence: CDR1 MNHNY, CDR2 SVGAGI (reference sequence). The CDR3 spans 12 residues. The chain's CDR3 is CASSQGAHTQYF.

J is TRBJ2-5 and V is TRBV13; TCRdb designates TRBD2, a call that cannot be tested without DNA. The germline gives CDR1 PRHDT, CDR2 FYEKMQ (reference sequence). CDR3 length: 16 residues. CDR3 protein: CASSWRTSGIQETQYF.

This chain links TRBV5-1 with TRBJ1-6. Germline CDR1 SGHRS, CDR2 YFSETQ. This CDR3 spans 14 amino acids. The CDR3 sequence is CASSLVGKESPLHF.

The chain joins TRBV5-5 to TRBJ1-2; TCRdb calls TRBD1, which cannot be checked without DNA. The CDR3 length is 16 residues. CDR1 is SGHKS and CDR2 is YYEKEE in the germline V gene (reference sequence). The CDR3 reads CASSSTGGYVGYGYTF. Using reference TRBV5-5 and TRBJ1-2 for the parts outside the CDR3, the full variable domain is DAGVTQSPTHLIKTRGQQVTLRCSPISGHKSVSWYQQVLGQGPQFIFQYYEKEERGRGNFPDRFSARQFPNYSSELNVNALLLGDSALYLCASSSTGGYVGYGYTFGSGTRLTVV.

V is TRBV27 and J is TRBJ2-1; the D call from TCRdb, TRBD1, cannot be confirmed without DNA. The CDR3 spans 14 residues. Germline V gene sequence: CDR1 MNHEY, CDR2 SMNVEV (reference sequence). The CDR3 region is CASSLWGVYNEQFF.

CDR3 region: CASSPPGPTNTEAFF. The V call is TRBV12-3 or TRBV12-4, the J call TRBJ1-1. The length of the CDR3 is 15 residues.

The CDR3 is CASSQDLGAGGSNTQYF. The chain recombines TRBV4-1 with TRBJ2-3; TCRdb proposes TRBD2, but this gene call is untestable without DNA. The CDR3 sequence is 17 residues long. CDR1 MGHRA and CDR2 YSYEKL come from the germline V gene.

The chain joins TRBV7-8 to TRBJ2-2; TCRdb designates TRBD2, a call that cannot be tested without DNA. The CDR3 sequence is 13 residues long. Germline V gene sequence: CDR1 SGHVS, CDR2 FQNEAQ. The CDR3 spells CASSAGGWGELFF.